The table lists the clone carrying this T cell receptor beta chain with a few counts. Its target is unknown. V lost 3 bases and J 6 bases, leaving 4 bases between the germline ends. CDR1 KGHDR and CDR2 SFDVKD come from the germline V gene. CDR3 length: 12 residues. Only in-frame clones appear in the TCRdb table, and some are missing; sequencing was by immunoSEQ multiplex PCR. In the table there are tens of thousands of clones, 70% to 85% of which are singletons. The data stem from a study of vaccination effects on CD4 cells after COVID-19. Across the whole study: Viral peptide pools were used in the ViraFEST assay to expand antigen-specific CD4+ T cells, and sequencing came afterward. Post-vaccine sampling occurred a median 72 days after the second dose.

Culturing for approximately 10 days preceded CD4+ T cell isolation. Two-dose BNT162b2 or mRNA-1273 vaccination was given to participants. No vaccinee had earlier SARS-CoV-2 infection, and nucleocapsid antibodies were negative. Cultures got half-medium changes with IL-2 on days 3 and 7. Sequences were derived from CD4+ T cells from PBMCs cultured without peptide, sampled after COVID-19 vaccination. This chain joins TRBV24-1 and TRBJ1-4; D unclear. The clonotype originates from a human donor who received a COVID-19 vaccine. In DNA, the CDR3 is TGTGCCACCAGTGATCCGCATGAAAAACTGTTTTTT. Its protein is CATSDPHEKLFF.